This record concerns one T cell receptor beta chain sequence. This sample is drawn from a study of blood T cell repertoires in COVID-19. Study details: From T cells, B-cell-depleted T cells, or PBMCs came the material, which was cDNA or gDNA.

In the original workflow: Reference gene primers were amplified, and this amplification served to estimate nucleated cell counts. Produced via immunoSEQ multiplex PCR; TCRdb's table is partial and in-frame only. V, J and clone size are those of that table, while D and trimming were read from the DNA. Of some 200,000 clones listed, roughly 80% are singletons. With V trimmed by 6 bases and J by 4 bases, 12 bases remained unmatched. Germline-derived CDR1 and CDR2 are SNHLY and FYNNEI. The CDR3 is 16 residues long. This sequence joins TRBV2 and TRBJ1-5, with 7 positions matching TRBD1. The sample consisted of peripheral blood. The sequence derives from a woman aged 40-49 years with acute or convalescent COVID-19. The CDR3 loop reads CASSGQAWVRNQPQHF. Written as DNA, the CDR3 is TGTGCCAGCAGCGGACAGGCCTGGGTAAGGAATCAGCCCCAGCATTTT.